This entry lists 2 T cell receptor beta chains sequenced from one sample in a study of blood T cell repertoires in COVID-19. The assay was immunoSEQ multiplex PCR, and TCRdb's table has in-frame clones only and misses some. This table holds approximately 78,000 clones, around 78% found once. The specimen sequenced was peripheral blood. The source is a woman older than 75 with acute or convalescent COVID-19.

This clone showed up just once. The gene calls are TRBV5-1 and TRBJ1-3; 7 positions agree with TRBD1. Germline lookup yields CDR1 SGHRS and CDR2 YFSETQ. CDR3 length: 15 residues. The J segment lost 0 bases and the V segment lost 5 bases, leaving 5 bases of the junction unmatched. The CDR3 nucleotides are TGCGCCAGCAGGGTGACAGGGTTCTCTGGAAACACCATATATTTT. Residues: CASRVTGFSGNTIYF.

This sequence joins TRBV5-1 and TRBJ2-1, with D tentatively TRBD1 (6 bases). The CDR3 runs to 12 residues. From germline, CDR1 is SGHRS and CDR2 YFSETQ. V was shortened by 5 bases and J by 7 bases, with 10 bases between the two germline ends. The DNA for the CDR3 is TGCGCCAGCAGGACTCAGGGGAATGAGCAGTTCTTC. Its protein is CASRTQGNEQFF.